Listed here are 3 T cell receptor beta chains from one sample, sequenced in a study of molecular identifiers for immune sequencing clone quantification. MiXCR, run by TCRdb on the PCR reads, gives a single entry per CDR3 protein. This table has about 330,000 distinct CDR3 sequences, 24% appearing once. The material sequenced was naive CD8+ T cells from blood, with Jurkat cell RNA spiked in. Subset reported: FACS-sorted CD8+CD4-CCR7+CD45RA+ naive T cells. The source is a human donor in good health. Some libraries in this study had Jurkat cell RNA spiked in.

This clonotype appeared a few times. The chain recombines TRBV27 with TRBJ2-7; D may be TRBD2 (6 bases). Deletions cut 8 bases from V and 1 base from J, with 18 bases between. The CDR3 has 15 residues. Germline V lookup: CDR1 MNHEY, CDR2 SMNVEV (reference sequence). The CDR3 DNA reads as TGTGCCAGCGGACTACGGGACGCAGCGTCCTACGAGCAGTACTTC. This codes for CASGLRDAASYEQYF.

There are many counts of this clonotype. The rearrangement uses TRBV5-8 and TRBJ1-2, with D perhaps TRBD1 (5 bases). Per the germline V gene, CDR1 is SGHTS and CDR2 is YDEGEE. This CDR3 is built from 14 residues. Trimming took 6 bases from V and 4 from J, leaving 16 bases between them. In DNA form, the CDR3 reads TGTGCCAGCACGTGGGCAGGGAGACTCTATGGCTACACCTTC. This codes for CASTWAGRLYGYTF.

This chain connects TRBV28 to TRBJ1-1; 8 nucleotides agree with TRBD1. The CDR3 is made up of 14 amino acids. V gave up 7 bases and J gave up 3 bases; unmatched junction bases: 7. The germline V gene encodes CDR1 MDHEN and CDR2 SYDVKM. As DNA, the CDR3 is TGTGCCAGCAAATCCAGGGGGCATGACACTGAAGCTTTCTTT. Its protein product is CASKSRGHDTEAFF.